This T cell receptor (beta chain) was sequenced during a study of T cell responses to AZD1222 COVID-19 vaccine. Whole-study results and caveats: The number of AZD1222 recipients seropositive at baseline was only five or six.

The method was immunoSEQ multiplex PCR; TCRdb's version includes in-frame clones alone and lacks a portion of them. The data hold approximately 170,000 clones, with just under 95% observed a single time. The CDR3 has 14 amino acids. Germline-derived CDR1 and CDR2 are LGHNA and YNFKEQ. The V gene lost 4 bases and the J gene lost 6 bases, with 16 bases spanning the gap. Note on this clone: The antigen is undetermined.

The rearrangement uses TRBV4-2 and TRBJ2-7; D ambiguous. The clonotype was recovered from an adult in good health. Sequencing used peripheral blood, obtained on day 0 of AZD1222 vaccination. As DNA, the CDR3 is TGTGCCAGCAGCCCCGCGGACCGTTTTCGCGAGCAGTACTTC. This codes for CASSPADRFREQYF.